The clone carrying this T cell receptor beta chain has a count of ten or more. Template material for amplifying TCR beta CDR3 regions consisted of RNA transcripts. The HTBI primer set drove a first-round RT-PCR of the TCR CDR3. TCRdb called the multiplex PCR reads again in MiXCR, with one record for every CDR3 protein. The sample lists approximately 430,000 distinct CDR3 sequences; approximately 14% were seen once. This CDR3 has 14 amino acids. CDR1 and CDR2 (germline): MNHNY, SVGAGI (reference sequence). V lost 0 bases to trimming and J lost 6 bases; unmatched junction nucleotides: 2. The record originates from a study of T cells in Graves' hyperthyroidism and ophthalmopathy.

The specimen sequenced was blood. The J gene is TRBJ2-3, the V gene TRBV6-6, with 8 bases that match TRBD2. This sequence originates from a woman under 30 with Graves' hyperthyroidism. The CDR3 here is CASSYSTSGDTQYF. CDR3 sequence (DNA): TGTGCCAGCAGTTACTCAACTAGCGGCGATACGCAGTATTTT.